The text below deals with one T cell receptor (beta chain). Recruitment covered about two dozen US areas and drew participants whose ages spanned about 18 to 90 years. Cohort 3 donors counted as recovered after two negative PCRs, clearance, or resolved symptoms. This CDR3 contains 16 residues. Trimming removed 5 bases from V and 2 bases from J, with 18 bases in between. The V gene's germline CDR1 is SGHTA and CDR2 FQGTGA. This record comes from a study of blood T cell repertoires in COVID-19. Study details: The samples span acute and convalescent COVID-19 from the United States, Italy and Spain. T cells, B-cell-depleted T cells, or PBMCs provided the cDNA or gDNA that served as material.

TCRdb's table, derived via immunoSEQ multiplex PCR, lists solely in-frame clones and lacks some. The sample includes about 320,000 clones, roughly 87% of them seen just once. The source of this sequence is a woman under 30 who had recovered from COVID-19. This sequence joins TRBV7-3 and TRBJ1-2; weak D call: TRBD1 (5 bases). The sample taken for sequencing was PBMCs or T cells enriched from blood (not recorded which). The CDR3 region has the DNA TGTGCCAGCAGCCTAGACGGGGGGGACTGGAACTATGGCTACACCTTC. Amino acid sequence: CASSLDGGDWNYGYTF.